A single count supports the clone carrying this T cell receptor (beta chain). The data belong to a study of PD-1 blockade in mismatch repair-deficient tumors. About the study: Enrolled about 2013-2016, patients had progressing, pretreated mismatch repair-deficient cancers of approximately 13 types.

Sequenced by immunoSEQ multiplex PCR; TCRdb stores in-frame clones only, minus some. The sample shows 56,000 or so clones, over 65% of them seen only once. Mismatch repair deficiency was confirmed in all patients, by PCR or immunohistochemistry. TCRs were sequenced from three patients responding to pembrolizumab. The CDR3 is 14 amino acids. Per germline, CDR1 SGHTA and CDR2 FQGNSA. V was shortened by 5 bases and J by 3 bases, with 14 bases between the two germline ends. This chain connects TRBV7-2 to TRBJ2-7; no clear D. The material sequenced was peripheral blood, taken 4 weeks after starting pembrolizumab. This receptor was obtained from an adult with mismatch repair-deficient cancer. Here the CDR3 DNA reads TGTGCCAGCAGCCCAAGTAACACCTTCTACGAGCAGTACTTC. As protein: CASSPSNTFYEQYF.